What follows describes a single TCR beta chain. The target antigen is unknown. The entry originates in a study of cytomegalovirus exposure and HLA in healthy donors. Study findings and constraints: HLA alleles showed associations with some 17,000 TCR beta sequences in a later analysis, at a 0.05 false discovery rate. The later analysis indicated that the majority of CMV-associated TCR beta chains appeared HLA-restricted. Roughly uniform sequencing depth across donors was assumed, possibly incorrectly. Prediction of most subjects' HLA-A and HLA-B alleles by TCR beta sequences was reportedly accurate.

The length of the CDR3 is 18 residues. After removal of 1 base from V and 2 bases from J, the junction contained 10 bases not matched to a gene. Germline lookup yields CDR1 LGHNA and CDR2 YSLEER. In the PCR, 60 Vbeta and 13 Jbeta primers were used. Profiling relied on immunoSEQ multiplex PCR, and the TCRdb table lists in-frame clones only, not all of them. The sample records under 200,000 clones, around 73% being singletons. What was sequenced was PBMCs. The chain employs TRBV4-3 and TRBJ2-5; the match to TRBD2 covers 10 bases. The sequence derives from a woman younger than 35 in good health and CMV-seropositive. CDR3 nucleotide sequence: TGCGCCAGCAGCCAAGGAACTAGCGGGGAGGGGGGACAAGAGACCCAGTACTTC. This codes for CASSQGTSGEGGQETQYF.